What follows is one T cell receptor (beta chain) and its context. The data were produced by immunoSEQ multiplex PCR, yet TCRdb's version contains in-frame clones alone and is incomplete. The sample contains 250,000 to 350,000 clones, 75% to 90% of which appear only once. This sample was included in a study of blood T cell repertoires in COVID-19. With V trimmed by 4 bases and J by 7 bases, 7 bases remained unmatched. This CDR3 contains 14 residues. Germline V lookup: CDR1 SNHLY, CDR2 FYNNEI. The chain has TRBV2 and TRBJ2-3; TRBD2 aligns across 8 bases. The source material was peripheral blood. The sequence came from a woman aged 55-70 years with acute or convalescent COVID-19. The DNA of the CDR3 is TGTGCCAGCAGTGGGGGTAGCGGGGTGCATACGCAGTATTTT. This codes for CASSGGSGVHTQYF.